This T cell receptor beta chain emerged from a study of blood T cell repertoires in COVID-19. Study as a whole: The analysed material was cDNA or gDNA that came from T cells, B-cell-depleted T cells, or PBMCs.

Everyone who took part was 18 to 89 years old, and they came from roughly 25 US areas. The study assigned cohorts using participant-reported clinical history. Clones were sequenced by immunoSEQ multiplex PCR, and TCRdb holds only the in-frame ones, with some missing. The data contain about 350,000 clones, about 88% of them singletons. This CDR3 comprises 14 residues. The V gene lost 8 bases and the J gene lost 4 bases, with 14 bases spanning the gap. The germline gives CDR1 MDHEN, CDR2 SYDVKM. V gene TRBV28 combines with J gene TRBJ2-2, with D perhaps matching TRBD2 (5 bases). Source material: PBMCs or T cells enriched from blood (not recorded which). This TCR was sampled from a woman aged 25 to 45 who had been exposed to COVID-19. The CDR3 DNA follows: TGTGCCAGCCACAGACTATTACGCACCGGGGAGCTGTTTTTT. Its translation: CASHRLLRTGELFF.